These T cell receptor beta chains were read from a single sample in a study of cytomegalovirus exposure and HLA in healthy donors. Sequencing used immunoSEQ multiplex PCR; TCRdb keeps in-frame clones, though not all of them. This sample's table reports around 140,000 clones. The sample consisted of PBMCs. These receptors all stem from a male donor in good health and CMV-seronegative. CDR3s include the opening cysteine and the closing phenylalanine or tryptophan. D genes are given only for firm matches.

TRBJ1-1	TRBD1	TRBV7-3	CASSLNQGATEAFF	TGTGCCAGCAGCTTAAACCAGGGGGCTACTGAAGCTTTCTTT
TRBJ2-7	TRBD1	TRBV7-9	CASSNTGQGTYEQYF	TGTGCCAGCAGCAATACGGGACAGGGAACCTACGAGCAGTACTTC
TRBJ1-2	NA	TRBV6-6	CASCPEVGGLSGYTF	TGTGCCAGCTGTCCCGAGGTTGGGGGACTGAGTGGCTACACCTTC
TRBJ1-1	NA	TRBV4-2	CASSQEWAMNTEAFF	TGTGCCAGCAGCCAAGAATGGGCTATGAACACTGAAGCTTTCTTT
TRBJ2-1	NA	TRBV18	CASSPQGGDEQFF	TGTGCCAGCTCACCTCAAGGCGGCGATGAGCAGTTCTTC
TRBJ1-5	NA	TRBV30	CAWSLGAGNQPQHF	TGTGCCTGGAGTTTAGGGGCGGGCAATCAGCCCCAGCATTTT
TRBJ2-7	NA	TRBV29-1	CSALIDEQYF	TGCAGCGCCCTGATAGACGAGCAGTACTTC
TRBJ2-5	NA	TRBV6-5	CASSSPQAEETQYF	TGTGCCAGCAGCTCCCCTCAAGCTGAAGAGACCCAGTACTTC
TRBJ1-2	TRBD1	TRBV6-1	CASSGGTGGSYGYTF	TGTGCCAGCAGTGGAGGGACAGGGGGCTCGTATGGCTACACCTTC
TRBJ1-5	TRBD1	TRBV4-1	CASSQDPTGQYQPQHF	TGCGCCAGCAGCCAAGATCCGACAGGGCAATATCAGCCCCAGCATTTT
TRBJ1-1	TRBD1	TRBV27	CASSSAGGTEAFF	TGTGCCAGCAGTTCTGCAGGGGGCACTGAAGCTTTCTTT
TRBJ2-7	NA	TRBV28	CASSLGGYNYEQYF	TGTGCCAGCAGTTTAGGGGGGTATAACTACGAGCAGTACTTC
TRBJ2-1	TRBD2	TRBV6-5	CASRGLAVEQFF	TGTGCCAGCAGGGGACTAGCGGTTGAGCAGTTCTTC
TRBJ1-2	TRBD1	TRBV6-5	CASRGDREASGYTF	TGTGCCAGCAGAGGAGACAGGGAAGCTAGTGGCTACACCTTC
TRBJ2-7	NA	TRBV6-5	CASSYSLAVSWEQYF	TGTGCCAGCAGTTACTCGCTAGCAGTGAGCTGGGAGCAGTACTTC
TRBJ2-2	NA	TRBV13	CASKSGRGATGELFF	TGTGCCAGCAAAAGTGGACGGGGGGCGACCGGGGAGCTGTTTTTT
TRBJ1-5	NA	TRBV5-1	CASSTEGGNQPQHF	TGCGCCAGCAGCACGGAGGGTGGGAATCAGCCCCAGCATTTT
TRBJ2-7	NA	TRBV18	CASSLVPAGTPAYEQYF	TGTGCCAGCTCACTAGTACCCGCCGGGACACCTGCCTACGAGCAGTACTTC
TRBJ1-5	NA	TRBV19	CAAASGRNQPQHF	TGTGCGGCGGCCTCAGGGCGCAATCAGCCCCAGCATTTT